This T cell receptor (beta chain) was sequenced during a study of blood T cell repertoires in COVID-19. Study-level information: The analysed material was cDNA or gDNA that came from T cells, B-cell-depleted T cells, or PBMCs.

Germline V gene data show CDR1 as SGHDT and CDR2 as YYEEEE. Between the trimmed V and J ends, which lost 5 bases and 2 bases, there was a span of 8 bases. The CDR3 consists of 12 residues. Assay used: immunoSEQ multiplex PCR; TCRdb lists only in-frame clones, some missing. Counted here are some 200,000 clones, about 86% occurring once; the ten biggest clones make up about 2.9%. The chain is built from TRBV5-6 and TRBJ2-7, with D possibly being TRBD1 (6 bases). Sequencing input: peripheral blood. The sequence derives from a woman in her twenties or thirties who had recovered from COVID-19. This chain's CDR3 is CASSTGPYEQYF. The CDR3 bases are TGTGCCAGCAGTACAGGGCCCTACGAGCAGTACTTC.